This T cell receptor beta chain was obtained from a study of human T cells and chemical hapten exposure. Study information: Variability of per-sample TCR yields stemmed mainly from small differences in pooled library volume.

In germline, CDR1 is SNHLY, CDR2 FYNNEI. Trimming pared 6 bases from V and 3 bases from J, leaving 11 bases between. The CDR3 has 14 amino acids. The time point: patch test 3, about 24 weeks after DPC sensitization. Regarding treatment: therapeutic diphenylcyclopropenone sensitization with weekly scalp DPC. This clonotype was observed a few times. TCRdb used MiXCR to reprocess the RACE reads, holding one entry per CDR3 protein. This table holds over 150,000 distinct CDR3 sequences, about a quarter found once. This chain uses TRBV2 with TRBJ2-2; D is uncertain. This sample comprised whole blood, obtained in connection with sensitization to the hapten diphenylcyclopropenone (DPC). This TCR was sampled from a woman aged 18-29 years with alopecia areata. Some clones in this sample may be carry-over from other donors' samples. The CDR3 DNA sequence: TGTGCCAGCAGCCCCCAGTGGGACACCGGGGAGCTGTTTTTT. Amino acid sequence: CASSPQWDTGELFF.